One and the same sample provided the 9 T cell receptor beta chains below, sequenced in a study of blood T cell repertoires in COVID-19. Libraries were prepared by immunoSEQ multiplex PCR; TCRdb keeps only in-frame clonotypes and omits some of them. The sample has 250,000 to 300,000 clones, 85% to 90% seen once. Sequencing was performed on peripheral blood. These receptors all stem from a man aged 35-49 years with acute or convalescent COVID-19.

J is TRBJ1-5 and V is TRBV5-4; 9 bases line up with TRBD1. The CDR3 totals 16 residues. Germline V gene data show CDR1 as SGHNT and CDR2 as YYREEE (reference sequence). V shed 3 bases and J 4 bases; nucleotides not matched to a gene: 8. The CDR3 nucleotides are TGTGCCAGCAGCTCAGATCCGGGACAGGGAAATCAGCCCCAGCATTTT. Amino acid sequence: CASSSDPGQGNQPQHF.

The rearrangement joins TRBV2 to TRBJ2-3, with TRBD1 matching over 8 bases. CDR3 length: 14 amino acids. CDR1 and CDR2 from the germline V gene are SNHLY and FYNNEI. V shed 6 bases, J shed 7 bases, and the junction held 9 bases outside the gene matches. CDR3 nucleotide sequence: TGTGCCAGCAGGGTCGCAGGGGGCTTGTATACGCAGTATTTT. The encoded protein is CASRVAGGLYTQYF.

The chain combines TRBV5-1 with TRBJ1-2; D ambiguous. V lost 0 bases to trimming and J lost 6 bases, with 12 bases between them. The germline V gene encodes CDR1 SGHRS and CDR2 YFSETQ. This CDR3 is built from 14 residues. The CDR3 loop reads CASSLAEGSHGYTF. For the CDR3, the DNA is TGCGCCAGCAGCTTGGCCGAGGGATCTCATGGCTACACCTTC.

This clone was seen just once. The chain uses TRBV7-9 and TRBJ2-2; D not resolved. Germline V gene data show CDR1 as SEHNR and CDR2 as FQNEAQ (reference sequence). This CDR3 spans 12 amino acids. The germline V and J ends were trimmed by 6 bases and 3 bases, with 5 bases remaining between them. CDR3 nucleotide sequence: TGTGCCAGCAGTCAGTACACCGGGGAGCTGTTTTTT. This translates into CASSQYTGELFF. Complete variable domain (other parts from reference TRBV7-9 and TRBJ2-2): DTGVSQNPRHKITKRGQNVTFRCDPISEHNRLYWYRQTLGQGPEFLTYFQNEAQLEKSRLLSDRFSAERPKGSFSTLEIQRTEQGDSAMYLCASSQYTGELFFGEGSRLTVL.

The chain joins TRBV7-9 to TRBJ1-2; 9 bases fit TRBD1. Germline trimming cut 1 base from V and 5 bases from J; bases unmatched to any gene: 8. The germline V gene has CDR1 SEHNR and CDR2 FQNEAQ (reference sequence). CDR3 size: 16 residues. The CDR3 DNA reads TGTGCCAGCAGCTTAGTTTCGGGACAGGGAGAGTATGGCTACACCTTC. This sequence encodes CASSLVSGQGEYGYTF.

The V and J genes are TRBV27 and TRBJ2-1; no reliable D call. There are 14 residues in the CDR3. The V end was cut by 5 bases, the J end by 4 bases, with 12 bases between. The germline CDR1 and CDR2 sequences are MNHEY and SMNVEV (reference sequence). CDR3 DNA: TGTGCCAGCAGTCCCCTGCAGGCTTACAATGAGCAGTTCTTC. Translation: CASSPLQAYNEQFF.

This clone was counted a single time. The V call is TRBV5-4, the J call TRBJ2-2; 11 bases match TRBD2. Losses at the gene ends were 4 bases for V and 2 bases for J; bases not matched to a gene: 10. The germline CDR1 and CDR2 sequences are SGHNT and YYREEE (reference sequence). This CDR3 is 18 amino acids long. CDR3 sequence (DNA): TGTGCCAGCAGCCTTCGGCTAGCGGGGGGCTTTAACACCGGGGAGCTGTTTTTT. The encoded protein is CASSLRLAGGFNTGELFF. Based on the CDR3 plus reference TRBV5-4 and TRBJ2-2, the full variable domain is ETGVTQSPTHLIKTRGQQVTLRCSSQSGHNTVSWYQQALGQGPQFIFQYYREEENGRGNFPPRFSGLQFPNYSSELNVNALELDDSALYLCASSLRLAGGFNTGELFFGEGSRLTVL.

This rearrangement joins TRBV5-1 to TRBJ2-1, with a tentative D call TRBD1 (6 bases). CDR1 is SGHRS, CDR2 YFSETQ, per germline. The CDR3 runs to 14 residues. V lost 4 bases and J lost 3, with 11 bases in between. The CDR3 protein is CASSPGQSYNEQFF. CDR3 nucleotides: TGCGCCAGCAGCCCAGGACAGAGCTACAATGAGCAGTTCTTC. The full variable domain, rest sourced from reference TRBV5-1 and TRBJ2-1, is KAGVTQTPRYLIKTRGQQVTLSCSPISGHRSVSWYQQTPGQGLQFLFEYFSETQRNKGNFPGRFSGRQFSNSRSEMNVSTLELGDSALYLCASSPGQSYNEQFFGPGTRLTVL.

This clone showed up just once. In DNA, the CDR3 is TGTGCCAGCAGTTACTCCTATCAGCCCCAGCATTTT. Translated: CASSYSYQPQHF. The chain couples TRBV6-2 or TRBV6-3 to TRBJ1-5; D remains ambiguous. Trimming took off 0 bases at V and 5 bases at J, with 2 bases between the two ends. The length of the CDR3 is 12 residues. Germline lookup yields CDR1 MNHEY and CDR2 SVGEGT.